Listed below are T cell receptor beta chains from one sample, sequenced in a study of blood T cell repertoires in COVID-19. The protocol was immunoSEQ multiplex PCR, while the TCRdb copy is restricted to in-frame clones and leaves out a portion. The sample shows about 200,000 clones, approximately 90% of them seen only once. Material for sequencing was peripheral blood. These receptors were obtained from a man aged 50 or older with acute or convalescent COVID-19. The CDR3 runs from the conserved cysteine through the conserved F or W. Fields, in order: V gene, D gene, J gene, clone size, CDR3 protein, CDR3 DNA. D genes are given only for firm matches. The size field is filled for only some rows; it gives once, few, many or a size class.

V gene: TRBV3-1/TRBV3-2
D gene: .
J gene: TRBJ1-5
clone size: .
CDR3 protein: CASSLAGNQPQHF
CDR3 DNA: TGTGCCAGCAGCCTGGCGGGCAATCAGCCCCAGCATTTT

V gene: TRBV7-8
D gene: TRBD2
J gene: TRBJ2-3
clone size: .
CDR3 protein: CASSLATSGHTDTQYF
CDR3 DNA: TGTGCCAGCAGCTTAGCGACTAGCGGTCACACAGATACGCAGTATTTT

V gene: TRBV6-5
D gene: .
J gene: TRBJ1-2
clone size: once
CDR3 protein: CASSYGQTSGGGYTF
CDR3 DNA: TGTGCCAGCAGTTACGGCCAAACGTCGGGGGGGGGCTACACCTTC

V gene: TRBV3-1/TRBV3-2
D gene: .
J gene: TRBJ2-1
clone size: once
CDR3 protein: CASSTQGRTNEQFF
CDR3 DNA: TGTGCCAGCAGTACACAGGGTAGGACCAATGAGCAGTTCTTC

V gene: TRBV7-9
D gene: .
J gene: TRBJ2-7
clone size: .
CDR3 protein: CASSLGVRRWDEQYF
CDR3 DNA: TGTGCCAGCAGCTTAGGGGTCCGGCGGTGGGACGAGCAGTACTTC

V gene: TRBV27
D gene: .
J gene: TRBJ1-3
clone size: .
CDR3 protein: CASSSSSGNTIYF
CDR3 DNA: TGTGCCAGCAGTTCCTCCTCTGGAAACACCATATATTTT

V gene: TRBV13
D gene: TRBD2
J gene: TRBJ2-3
clone size: .
CDR3 protein: CASSSGLAEADTQYF
CDR3 DNA: TGTGCCAGCAGCTCGGGACTAGCGGAGGCAGATACGCAGTATTTT

V gene: TRBV3-1/TRBV3-2
D gene: .
J gene: TRBJ1-4
clone size: .
CDR3 protein: CASSREAGEGLFF
CDR3 DNA: TGTGCCAGCAGCCGGGAGGCCGGGGAGGGACTGTTTTTT

V gene: TRBV14
D gene: .
J gene: TRBJ2-2
clone size: .
CDR3 protein: CASSPQANTGELFF
CDR3 DNA: TGTGCCAGCAGCCCCCAGGCGAACACCGGGGAGCTGTTTTTT

V gene: TRBV30
D gene: TRBD1
J gene: TRBJ1-4
clone size: .
CDR3 protein: CAWSLSWQGQDNEKLFF
CDR3 DNA: TGTGCCTGGAGTCTTTCTTGGCAGGGACAGGACAATGAAAAACTGTTTTTT

V gene: TRBV24-1
D gene: .
J gene: TRBJ2-5
clone size: .
CDR3 protein: CATSVFGGAEGETQYF
CDR3 DNA: TGTGCCACCAGTGTCTTTGGGGGGGCGGAGGGAGAGACCCAGTACTTC

V gene: TRBV4-2
D gene: .
J gene: TRBJ1-2
clone size: .
CDR3 protein: CASSQAVGRVTF
CDR3 DNA: TGTGCCAGCAGCCAAGCGGTCGGCAGGGTCACCTTC

V gene: TRBV4-3
D gene: .
J gene: TRBJ1-2
clone size: .
CDR3 protein: CASSQDYGGRAGYTF
CDR3 DNA: TGCGCCAGCAGCCAAGACTACGGGGGGAGGGCTGGCTACACCTTC

V gene: TRBV7-9
D gene: TRBD2
J gene: TRBJ2-1
clone size: .
CDR3 protein: CASSLALASGNEQFF
CDR3 DNA: TGTGCCAGCAGCTTAGCGCTGGCTAGCGGCAATGAGCAGTTCTTC

V gene: TRBV21-1
D gene: .
J gene: TRBJ1-1
clone size: .
CDR3 protein: CASSKESGTEAFF
CDR3 DNA: TGTGCCAGCAGCAAAGAAAGCGGGACTGAAGCTTTCTTT

V gene: TRBV28
D gene: .
J gene: TRBJ1-1
clone size: .
CDR3 protein: CASSLPGPDTEAFF
CDR3 DNA: TGTGCCAGCAGTTTACCAGGCCCCGACACTGAAGCTTTCTTT

V gene: TRBV14
D gene: .
J gene: TRBJ2-1
clone size: .
CDR3 protein: CASSQSGTYNEQFF
CDR3 DNA: TGTGCCAGCAGCCAATCCGGGACTTACAATGAGCAGTTCTTC